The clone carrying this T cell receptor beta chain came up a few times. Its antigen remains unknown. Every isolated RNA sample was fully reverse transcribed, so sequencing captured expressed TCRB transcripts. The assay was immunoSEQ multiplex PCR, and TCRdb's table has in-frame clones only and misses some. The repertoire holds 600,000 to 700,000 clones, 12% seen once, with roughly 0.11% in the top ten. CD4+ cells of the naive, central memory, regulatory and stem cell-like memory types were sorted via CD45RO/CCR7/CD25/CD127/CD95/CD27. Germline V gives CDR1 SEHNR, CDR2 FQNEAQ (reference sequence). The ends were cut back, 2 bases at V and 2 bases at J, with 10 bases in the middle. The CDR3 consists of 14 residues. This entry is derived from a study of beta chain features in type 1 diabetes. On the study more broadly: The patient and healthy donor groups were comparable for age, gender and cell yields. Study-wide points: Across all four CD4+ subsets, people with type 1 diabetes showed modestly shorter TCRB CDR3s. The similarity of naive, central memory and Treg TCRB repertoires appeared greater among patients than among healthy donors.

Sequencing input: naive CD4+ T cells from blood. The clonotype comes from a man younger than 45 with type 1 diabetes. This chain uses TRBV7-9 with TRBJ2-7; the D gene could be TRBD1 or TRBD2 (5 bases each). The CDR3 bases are TGTGCCAGCAGCTTATGGGACCTAGCCTACGAGCAGTACTTC. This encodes CASSLWDLAYEQYF.